The T cell receptor (beta chain) described here comes from a study of T cell responses to AZD1222 COVID-19 vaccine. Study results and caveats: Most donors were white British and more were female, and clonal diversity was possibly underestimated. Repertoire sampling occurred only after the peak T cell response. Dominant CD4 TCR responses targeted spike regions 160-218 and 743-854. Once two AZD1222 doses were given, Spike-specific TCR breadth and depth went up.

As concerns this clone: What it recognizes is unknown.

Sequenced by immunoSEQ multiplex PCR; TCRdb stores in-frame clones only, minus some. The sample holds 160,000 or so clones, 75% to 90% seen once. The CDR3 extends over 13 amino acids. The ends were cut back, 7 bases at V and 2 bases at J, with 12 bases in the middle. The sequencing here drew on peripheral blood, taken 28 days after the second dose of the MenACWY control vaccine. The receptor was isolated from an adult who received the MenACWY meningococcal vaccine as a control. The chain links TRBV12-3 or TRBV12-4 to TRBJ2-7; a weak D match, TRBD2 (6 bases). The CDR3, as DNA: TGTGCCAGCAAAGGGACTGATACCTACGAGCAGTACTTC. Translated: CASKGTDTYEQYF.